This is a list of T cell receptor beta chains from one sample in a study of T cell changes during pregnancy in multiple sclerosis. TCRdb keeps only in-frame clones here, not all; method: immunoSEQ multiplex PCR. The sample consists of about 68,000 clones, 91% of them appearing once. The source was peripheral blood, collected in the second trimester of pregnancy. These receptors were collected from a female donor with multiple sclerosis, enrolled in a pregnancy study. The CDR3 runs from the conserved cysteine through the conserved F or W. The order of the fields is V gene, clone size, D gene, J gene, CDR3 protein, CDR3 DNA. D genes are given only for firm matches. Part of the rows lack a size; the others show once, few, many or a class for expanded clones.

v_gene: TRBV7-2
abundance: NA
d_gene: NA
j_gene: TRBJ1-1
CDR3aa: CASSFRVMNTEAFF
CDR3nt: TGTGCCAGCAGCTTCCGGGTAATGAACACTGAAGCTTTCTTT

v_gene: TRBV4-2
abundance: NA
d_gene: TRBD1
j_gene: TRBJ1-4
CDR3aa: CASRDRGLGNEKLFF
CDR3nt: TGTGCCAGCCGAGACAGGGGGCTGGGTAATGAAAAACTGTTTTTT

v_gene: TRBV7-2
abundance: NA
d_gene: NA
j_gene: TRBJ1-1
CDR3aa: CASSLRLNTEAFF
CDR3nt: TGTGCCAGCAGCCTGAGATTGAACACTGAAGCTTTCTTT

v_gene: TRBV6-1
abundance: once
d_gene: TRBD1
j_gene: TRBJ2-7
CDR3aa: CASRKDRVAYEQYF
CDR3nt: TGTGCCAGCAGGAAGGACAGGGTCGCCTACGAGCAGTACTTC

v_gene: TRBV7-2
abundance: NA
d_gene: TRBD1
j_gene: TRBJ1-1
CDR3aa: CASSLSRDSRFEAFF
CDR3nt: TGTGCCAGCAGCTTATCAAGGGACAGCCGTTTTGAAGCTTTCTTT

v_gene: TRBV6-1
abundance: NA
d_gene: NA
j_gene: TRBJ1-1
CDR3aa: CASSEAWGLRAEAFF
CDR3nt: TGTGCCAGCAGTGAAGCGTGGGGCCTACGCGCTGAAGCTTTCTTT

v_gene: TRBV29-1
abundance: NA
d_gene: NA
j_gene: TRBJ1-1
CDR3aa: CRVGVSAEAFF
CDR3nt: TGCAGGGTGGGAGTTTCGGCTGAAGCTTTCTTT

v_gene: TRBV9
abundance: NA
d_gene: NA
j_gene: TRBJ1-1
CDR3aa: CASSPSGGMNTEAFF
CDR3nt: TGTGCCAGCAGCCCGAGCGGGGGGATGAACACTGAAGCTTTCTTT

v_gene: TRBV10-3
abundance: NA
d_gene: TRBD2
j_gene: TRBJ2-3
CDR3aa: CAISSPSGGTDTQYF
CDR3nt: TGTGCCATCAGTTCCCCCAGCGGGGGTACAGATACGCAGTATTTT

v_gene: TRBV29-1
abundance: NA
d_gene: NA
j_gene: TRBJ2-7
CDR3aa: CSVTRGNEQYF
CDR3nt: TGCAGCGTTACCAGGGGAAACGAGCAGTACTTC

v_gene: TRBV5-4
abundance: NA
d_gene: TRBD1
j_gene: TRBJ1-6
CDR3aa: CASRPDRGGWSPLHF
CDR3nt: TGTGCCAGCAGACCGGACAGGGGCGGTTGGTCACCCCTCCACTTT

v_gene: TRBV7-2
abundance: NA
d_gene: TRBD1
j_gene: TRBJ2-5
CDR3aa: CASSSGGQVQTQYF
CDR3nt: TGTGCCAGCAGCTCCGGGGGACAGGTTCAGACCCAGTACTTC

v_gene: TRBV27
abundance: NA
d_gene: NA
j_gene: TRBJ2-1
CDR3aa: CASSEDRNSYNEQFF
CDR3nt: TGTGCCAGCAGTGAAGACAGGAACTCCTACAATGAGCAGTTCTTC

v_gene: TRBV18
abundance: NA
d_gene: TRBD2
j_gene: TRBJ2-1
CDR3aa: CASSPSWGGEVRSYEQFF
CDR3nt: TGTGCCAGCTCACCAAGTTGGGGGGGTGAGGTTCGTTCCTATGAGCAGTTCTTC

v_gene: TRBV4-1
abundance: NA
d_gene: NA
j_gene: TRBJ1-2
CDR3aa: CASSQVSANYGYTF
CDR3nt: TGCGCCAGCAGCCAAGTGTCGGCTAACTATGGCTACACCTTC

v_gene: TRBV18
abundance: NA
d_gene: TRBD1
j_gene: TRBJ1-1
CDR3aa: CASSPPGTGLPTEAFF
CDR3nt: TGTGCCAGCTCACCCCCCGGGACAGGACTTCCCACTGAAGCTTTCTTT

v_gene: TRBV5-1
abundance: NA
d_gene: TRBD2
j_gene: TRBJ2-5
CDR3aa: CASSYGGAPETQYF
CDR3nt: TGCGCCAGCAGCTACGGGGGGGCCCCAGAGACCCAGTACTTC

v_gene: TRBV7-2
abundance: NA
d_gene: TRBD2
j_gene: TRBJ2-6
CDR3aa: CASSQPTSGDSGANVLTF
CDR3nt: TGTGCCAGCAGCCAGCCGACTAGCGGGGACTCTGGGGCCAACGTCCTGACTTTC

v_gene: TRBV7-3
abundance: NA
d_gene: NA
j_gene: TRBJ1-1
CDR3aa: CASSSMGASKAFF
CDR3nt: TGTGCCAGCAGCTCAATGGGAGCAAGTAAAGCTTTCTTT

v_gene: TRBV11-2
abundance: NA
d_gene: NA
j_gene: TRBJ1-1
CDR3aa: CASSFGTGNTEAFF
CDR3nt: TGTGCCAGCAGCTTTGGGACTGGGAACACTGAAGCTTTCTTT

v_gene: TRBV5-6
abundance: NA
d_gene: NA
j_gene: TRBJ1-2
CDR3aa: CASSLERRTAPYGYTF
CDR3nt: TGTGCCAGCAGCTTGGAACGTCGGACAGCCCCCTATGGCTACACCTTC

v_gene: TRBV15
abundance: NA
d_gene: NA
j_gene: TRBJ2-7
CDR3aa: CATSRERRAELYEQYF
CDR3nt: TGTGCCACCAGCAGAGAGAGGAGAGCGGAGCTCTACGAGCAGTACTTC

v_gene: TRBV5-1
abundance: NA
d_gene: NA
j_gene: TRBJ2-7
CDR3aa: CASSFGNSFYEQYF
CDR3nt: TGCGCCAGCAGCTTCGGTAACAGCTTCTACGAGCAGTACTTC

v_gene: TRBV19
abundance: NA
d_gene: NA
j_gene: TRBJ1-2
CDR3aa: CASSMDPTGNGYTF
CDR3nt: TGTGCCAGTAGTATGGACCCCACAGGGAATGGCTACACCTTC

v_gene: TRBV30
abundance: once
d_gene: NA
j_gene: TRBJ2-2
CDR3aa: CAWSGESTTGELFF
CDR3nt: TGTGCCTGGAGTGGCGAGTCTACCACCGGGGAGCTGTTTTTT

v_gene: TRBV5-1
abundance: NA
d_gene: TRBD1
j_gene: TRBJ1-3
CDR3aa: CASSLRPGTGFRVGNTIYF
CDR3nt: TGCGCCAGCAGCTTGCGGCCCGGGACAGGGTTTCGAGTTGGAAACACCATATATTTT

v_gene: TRBV12-5
abundance: once
d_gene: NA
j_gene: TRBJ1-3
CDR3aa: CASGPHGNTIYF
CDR3nt: TGTGCTAGTGGTCCCCATGGAAACACCATATATTTT

v_gene: TRBV18
abundance: NA
d_gene: TRBD1
j_gene: TRBJ1-2
CDR3aa: CASSLPGTGGSYGYTF
CDR3nt: TGTGCCAGCTCACTTCCCGGGACAGGGGGCAGCTATGGCTACACCTTC

v_gene: TRBV9
abundance: NA
d_gene: NA
j_gene: TRBJ1-2
CDR3aa: CASSTHLLGAQIGYTF
CDR3nt: TGTGCCAGCAGCACCCACCTGCTGGGGGCCCAGATCGGCTACACCTTC

v_gene: TRBV28
abundance: NA
d_gene: NA
j_gene: TRBJ1-2
CDR3aa: CASSRGDRGNYGYTF
CDR3nt: TGTGCCAGCTCTCGGGGTGATAGGGGGAACTATGGCTACACCTTC

v_gene: TRBV30
abundance: NA
d_gene: NA
j_gene: TRBJ1-2
CDR3aa: CAWSDRWNGYTF
CDR3nt: TGTGCCTGGAGTGACAGGTGGAATGGCTACACCTTC

v_gene: TRBV5-1
abundance: NA
d_gene: NA
j_gene: TRBJ2-4
CDR3aa: CASSPGAGPPLAKNIQYF
CDR3nt: TGCGCCAGCAGCCCAGGCGCAGGTCCACCCTTAGCCAAAAACATTCAGTACTTC

v_gene: TRBV18
abundance: NA
d_gene: NA
j_gene: TRBJ1-1
CDR3aa: CASSHKNDGGTEAFF
CDR3nt: TGTGCCAGCTCTCACAAAAACGACGGCGGCACTGAAGCTTTCTTT

v_gene: TRBV7-3
abundance: NA
d_gene: TRBD2
j_gene: TRBJ2-5
CDR3aa: CASSLRGDQETQYF
CDR3nt: TGTGCCAGCAGCTTACGGGGGGACCAAGAGACCCAGTACTTC

v_gene: TRBV7-3
abundance: NA
d_gene: NA
j_gene: TRBJ2-7
CDR3aa: CASTHGRTAYEQYF
CDR3nt: TGTGCCAGCACCCATGGTAGGACAGCCTACGAGCAGTACTTC

v_gene: TRBV7-8
abundance: NA
d_gene: NA
j_gene: TRBJ2-1
CDR3aa: CASSLGQHNEQFF
CDR3nt: TGTGCCAGCAGCTTAGGACAGCACAATGAGCAGTTCTTC

v_gene: TRBV7-8
abundance: once
d_gene: TRBD2
j_gene: TRBJ2-1
CDR3aa: CASSFTSGDYYNEQFF
CDR3nt: TGTGCCAGCAGCTTTACTAGCGGGGATTACTACAATGAGCAGTTCTTC

v_gene: TRBV15
abundance: once
d_gene: TRBD2
j_gene: TRBJ2-3
CDR3aa: CATSRDIGGGGDTQYF
CDR3nt: TGTGCCACCAGCAGAGATATCGGGGGGGGCGGAGATACGCAGTATTTT

v_gene: TRBV5-4
abundance: NA
d_gene: TRBD2
j_gene: TRBJ2-7
CDR3aa: CASSIGLGPPSYEQYF
CDR3nt: TGTGCCAGCAGCATTGGACTAGGACCGCCCTCCTACGAGCAGTACTTC

v_gene: TRBV9
abundance: NA
d_gene: TRBD1
j_gene: TRBJ2-4
CDR3aa: CASSGGQFVPDIQYF
CDR3nt: TGTGCCAGCAGCGGGGGACAGTTTGTCCCGGACATTCAGTACTTC

v_gene: TRBV11-2
abundance: few
d_gene: NA
j_gene: TRBJ2-3
CDR3aa: CASRHPYPGSTDTQYF
CDR3nt: TGTGCCAGCAGACACCCTTACCCAGGGAGCACAGATACGCAGTATTTT

v_gene: TRBV6-5
abundance: NA
d_gene: TRBD1
j_gene: TRBJ2-7
CDR3aa: CASSYRDSGYEQYF
CDR3nt: TGTGCCAGCAGTTACCGGGACAGTGGCTACGAGCAGTACTTC

v_gene: TRBV29-1
abundance: NA
d_gene: NA
j_gene: TRBJ1-5
CDR3aa: CSVGGHNSNQPQHF
CDR3nt: TGCAGCGTTGGTGGACACAATAGCAATCAGCCCCAGCATTTT

v_gene: TRBV13
abundance: NA
d_gene: TRBD1
j_gene: TRBJ1-1
CDR3aa: CASSYRTGGAPGAFF
CDR3nt: TGTGCCAGCAGCTACAGGACAGGGGGCGCGCCGGGAGCTTTCTTT

v_gene: TRBV28
abundance: NA
d_gene: TRBD2
j_gene: TRBJ2-3
CDR3aa: CASTVAGDLTDTQYF
CDR3nt: TGTGCCAGCACAGTAGCGGGGGACCTCACAGATACGCAGTATTTT